This is a list of T cell receptor beta chains from one sample in a study of blood T cells in healthy people across ages. TCRdb re-called the 5' RACE reads with MiXCR, one entry per CDR3 protein. The data hold some 1.1 million distinct CDR3 sequences, with less than 45% observed a single time. Sequenced input: blood. Every receptor here comes from a man aged 18 to 30 in good health. Both conserved end residues are part of each CDR3. D genes are given only for firm matches. Clone size, where shown, is once, few, many, or a class for clones that have expanded.

D gene	V gene	J gene	clone size	CDR3 DNA	CDR3 protein
NA	TRBV29-1	TRBJ2-2	few	TGCAGCGTGGGACCTGTAGCTCCGAACACCGGGGAGCTGTTTTTT	CSVGPVAPNTGELFF
NA	TRBV21-1	TRBJ2-2	NA	TGTGCCAGCAGCCCGACAGAATTCGGGGAGCTGTTTTTT	CASSPTEFGELFF
TRBD1	TRBV2	TRBJ2-7	NA	TGTGCCAGTAGTATCGAGTCGGTAGGGACAGGGGGAAGCGAGCAGTACTTC	CASSIESVGTGGSEQYF
NA	TRBV9	TRBJ2-4	NA	TGTGCCAGCAGCTCCGGAGGGGGGGCCCCCGGAGACATTCAGTACTTC	CASSSGGGAPGDIQYF
NA	TRBV6-2/TRBV6-3	TRBJ2-5	few	TGTGCCAGCAGATCGCCCGCGGGGGCCTTCGAGACCCAGTACTTC	CASRSPAGAFETQYF
NA	TRBV6-2/TRBV6-3	TRBJ2-5	NA	TGTGCCAGCAGTCCCCTGGCCTTGCAAGAGACCCAGTACTTC	CASSPLALQETQYF
TRBD1	TRBV12-3/TRBV12-4	TRBJ1-2	few	TGTGCCAGCAGCTCCACAGGGGGCAGGAATGGCTACACCTTC	CASSSTGGRNGYTF
NA	TRBV20-1	TRBJ1-2	few	TGCAGTGCATCCCAGTTCTATGGCTACACCTTC	CSASQFYGYTF
NA	TRBV21-1	TRBJ1-6	NA	TGTGCCAGCAGCGAAAGGGCCCGTCATTCACCCCTCCACTTT	CASSERARHSPLHF
TRBD1	TRBV5-6	TRBJ1-6	NA	TGTGCCAGCAGCCAAACGTACAGGGGAAACTCCCCCCTCCACTTT	CASSQTYRGNSPLHF
NA	TRBV7-9	TRBJ2-1	few	TGTGCCAGCAGCTCCTCGGGACTTAACAATGAGCAGTTCTTC	CASSSSGLNNEQFF
NA	TRBV12-3/TRBV12-4	TRBJ2-5	NA	TGTGCCAGCAGTTTACGAGGGACTGATGAGCAGTACTTC	CASSLRGTDEQYF
TRBD1	TRBV7-2	TRBJ1-5	NA	TGTGCCAGCAGCTTAGACAGGGGGTTCGGACAGCCCCAGCATTTT	CASSLDRGFGQPQHF
NA	TRBV25-1	TRBJ1-3	NA	TGTGCCAGCAGTGGAACAATGGACGGAAACTCTGGGAACACCATATATTTT	CASSGTMDGNSGNTIYF
NA	TRBV5-4	TRBJ2-1	few	TGTGCCAGCAGCTTGGGTGGTCTGGGGAGCCGTAATAATCAGCAGTTCTTC	CASSLGGLGSRNNQQFF
NA	TRBV7-2	TRBJ1-2	NA	TGTGCCAGCAGCTTAAGAAGGGGTACTAACTATGGCTACACCTTC	CASSLRRGTNYGYTF
NA	TRBV20-1	TRBJ2-3	few	TGCAGTGCTAGGGAGGAGGGGGTCGCAGATACGCAGTATTTT	CSAREEGVADTQYF
TRBD1	TRBV4-3	TRBJ1-1	NA	TGCGCCAGCAGCCCGGGGACAGCAAGAAGGCTGAACACTGAAGCTTTCTTT	CASSPGTARRLNTEAFF
TRBD2	TRBV24-1	TRBJ2-3	few	TGTGCCACCAGTGATCCTGAGCGGGGGGCGTACACAGATACGCAGTATTTT	CATSDPERGAYTDTQYF
NA	TRBV10-3	TRBJ1-5	NA	TGTGCCATCAGTGAGTCGAGCGGACCTACCAGCAATCAGCCCCAGCATTTT	CAISESSGPTSNQPQHF
TRBD1	TRBV9	TRBJ1-1	few	TGTGCCAGCAGCGTAGGGACAGGGTTGATGAACACTGAAGCTTTCTTT	CASSVGTGLMNTEAFF
NA	TRBV6-4	TRBJ1-5	NA	TGTGCCAGCACCACGGGGCAGGAAGATAGCAATCAGCCCCAGCATTTT	CASTTGQEDSNQPQHF
NA	TRBV12-3/TRBV12-4	TRBJ2-7	NA	TGTGCCAGCAGACTGGGTGGGAGGCCCCACGAGCAGTACTTC	CASRLGGRPHEQYF
NA	TRBV20-1	TRBJ1-2	few	TGCAGTGCTAGCCACGCCTCCAGGCCCTATGGCTACACCTTC	CSASHASRPYGYTF
TRBD1	TRBV4-3	TRBJ1-2	few	TGCGCCAGCAGCCAAGGGACCGGGACAGGGTATGGCTACACCTTC	CASSQGTGTGYGYTF
NA	TRBV5-1	TRBJ2-3	NA	TGCGCCAGCAGCGCGGGCGGGACTAGCACAGATACGCAGTATTTT	CASSAGGTSTDTQYF
TRBD1	TRBV5-8	TRBJ2-2	few	TGTGCCAGCAGCTCGGACAGGGTCGACACCGGGGAGCTGTTTTTT	CASSSDRVDTGELFF
NA	TRBV7-2	TRBJ2-7	NA	TGTGCCAGCACCATTGGGACAAACTCCTACGAGCAGTACTTC	CASTIGTNSYEQYF
NA	TRBV10-3	TRBJ1-2	NA	TGTCCCATCACTGAGGGGCACATCGCTAACTATGGCTACACCTTC	CPITEGHIANYGYTF
TRBD2	TRBV30	TRBJ2-7	few	TGTGCCTGGAGAAAAGCGGGGGGGCCCTACGAGCAGTACTTC	CAWRKAGGPYEQYF
NA	TRBV28	TRBJ1-5	NA	TGTGCCAGCAGTTTGCCCCGGGTCCGAACGGATCAGCCCCAGCATTTT	CASSLPRVRTDQPQHF
TRBD2	TRBV6-2/TRBV6-3	TRBJ2-3	NA	TGTGCCAGCATCCAACCCCTAGCGGGGAGCACAGATACGCAGTATTTT	CASIQPLAGSTDTQYF
NA	TRBV20-1	TRBJ1-1	few	TGCAGTGCTAGGAAGGCAGGAGTGAACACTGAAGCTTTCTTT	CSARKAGVNTEAFF
NA	TRBV10-3	TRBJ2-1	NA	TGTGCCATCAGCCCCGCACAGAATGAGCAGTTCTTC	CAISPAQNEQFF
NA	TRBV2	TRBJ2-3	few	TGTGCCAGAACCCAAGGGGGGGACTGGCAAGATACGCAGTATTTT	CARTQGGDWQDTQYF
TRBD1	TRBV5-1	TRBJ1-2	few	TGCGCCAGCAGCTTGGAAGTCAGGGGGAACTATGGCTACACCTTC	CASSLEVRGNYGYTF
NA	TRBV7-9	TRBJ2-3	NA	TGTGCCAGCATGTCCGGCGACACAGATACGCAGTATTTT	CASMSGDTDTQYF
NA	TRBV12-3/TRBV12-4	TRBJ2-7	NA	TGTGCCAGCAGTCCCCCCGGGGCAGGGATTTCCTACGAGCAGTACTTC	CASSPPGAGISYEQYF
TRBD1	TRBV11-2	TRBJ1-2	many	TGTGCCAGCAGTCGTCTAAAGGACAGGGCATTCTATGGCTACACCTTC	CASSRLKDRAFYGYTF
NA	TRBV7-9	TRBJ2-7	few	TGTGCCAGCATTGCCACCGGGACACCACCCTACGAGCAGTACTTC	CASIATGTPPYEQYF
NA	TRBV28	TRBJ1-1	few	TGTGCCAGCAGCCAGACACCACTTAACACTGAAGCTTTCTTT	CASSQTPLNTEAFF
TRBD1	TRBV20-1	TRBJ1-1	few	TGCAGTGCTCCCCAACCGGGGACAGGGAACACTGAAGCTTTCTTT	CSAPQPGTGNTEAFF